Reported below is one T cell receptor beta chain. Its specificity is not known. The CDR3 extends over 16 amino acids. Germline loops: CDR1 LGHNA, CDR2 YSLEER. Trimming pared 0 bases from V and 3 bases from J, leaving 13 bases between. This record belongs to a study of untreated major depressive disorder. The study's findings and limits: Depressed patients' CD4+ T cells carried increased TRBV05-01 (Vbeta 5.1) usage versus control CD4+ T cells.

The assay was immunoSEQ multiplex PCR, and TCRdb's table has in-frame clones only and misses some. Of under 15,000 clones detected, over 80% appear once; the ten largest clones hold 1.5% to 2%. The specimen sequenced was CD4+ T cells from PBMCs. This clonotype was obtained from a woman younger than 45 with major depressive disorder. This sequence joins TRBV4-3 and TRBJ2-3; D possibly matches TRBD1 or TRBD2 (5 bases each). The CDR3 loop is CASSQEGRVGTDTQYF. The CDR3 DNA reads as TGCGCCAGCAGCCAAGAGGGACGGGTAGGGACAGATACGCAGTATTTT.